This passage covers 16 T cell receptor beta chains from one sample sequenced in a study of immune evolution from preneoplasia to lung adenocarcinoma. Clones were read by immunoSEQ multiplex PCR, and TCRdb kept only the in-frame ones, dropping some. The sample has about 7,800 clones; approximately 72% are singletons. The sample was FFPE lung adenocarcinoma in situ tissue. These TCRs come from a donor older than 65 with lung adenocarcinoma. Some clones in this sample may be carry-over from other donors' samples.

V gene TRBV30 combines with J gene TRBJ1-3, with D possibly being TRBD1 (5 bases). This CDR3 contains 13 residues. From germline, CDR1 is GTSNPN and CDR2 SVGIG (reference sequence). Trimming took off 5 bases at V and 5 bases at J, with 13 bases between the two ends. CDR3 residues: CAWEPGRRNTIYF. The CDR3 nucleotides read TGTGCCTGGGAACCGGGACGGAGAAACACCATATATTTT.

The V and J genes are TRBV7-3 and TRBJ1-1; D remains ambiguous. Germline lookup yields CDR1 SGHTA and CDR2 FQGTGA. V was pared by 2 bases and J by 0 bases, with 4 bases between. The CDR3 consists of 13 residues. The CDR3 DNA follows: TGTGCCAGCAGCTTATTTATGAACACTGAAGCTTTCTTT. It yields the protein CASSLFMNTEAFF.

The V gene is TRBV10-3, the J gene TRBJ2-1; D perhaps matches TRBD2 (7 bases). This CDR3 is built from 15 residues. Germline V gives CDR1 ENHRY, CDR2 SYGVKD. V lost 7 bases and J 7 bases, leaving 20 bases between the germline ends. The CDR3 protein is CAIMEVGGLGNEQFF. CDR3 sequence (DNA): TGTGCCATCATGGAGGTCGGGGGGCTAGGAAATGAGCAGTTCTTC.

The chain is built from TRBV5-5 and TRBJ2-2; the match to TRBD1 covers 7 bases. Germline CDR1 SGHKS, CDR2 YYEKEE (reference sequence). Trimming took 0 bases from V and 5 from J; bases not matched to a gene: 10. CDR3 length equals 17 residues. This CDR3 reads CASSLVVGTERTGELFF. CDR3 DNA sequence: TGTGCCAGCAGCTTGGTCGTTGGGACAGAAAGAACCGGGGAGCTGTTTTTT.

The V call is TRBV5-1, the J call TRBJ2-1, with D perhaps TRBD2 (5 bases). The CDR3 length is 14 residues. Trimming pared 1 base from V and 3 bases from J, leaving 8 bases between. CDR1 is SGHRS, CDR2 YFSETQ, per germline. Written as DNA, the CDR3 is TGCGCCAGCAGCTTGACCGGGGACTACAATGAGCAGTTCTTC. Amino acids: CASSLTGDYNEQFF.

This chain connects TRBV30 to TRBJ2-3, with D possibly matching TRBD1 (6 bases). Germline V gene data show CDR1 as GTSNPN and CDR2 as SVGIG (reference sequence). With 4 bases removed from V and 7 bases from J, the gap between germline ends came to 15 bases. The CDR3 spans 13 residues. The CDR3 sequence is CAWMGAAGNTQYF. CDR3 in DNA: TGTGCCTGGATGGGGGCGGCTGGCAATACGCAGTATTTT.

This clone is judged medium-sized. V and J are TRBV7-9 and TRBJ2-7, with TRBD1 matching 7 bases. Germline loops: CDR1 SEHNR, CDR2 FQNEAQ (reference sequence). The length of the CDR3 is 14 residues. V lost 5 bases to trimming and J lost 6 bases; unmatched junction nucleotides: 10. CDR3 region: CASSQGVGFGEQYF. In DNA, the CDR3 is TGTGCCAGCAGCCAGGGGGTAGGTTTCGGCGAGCAGTACTTC.

CDR3 nucleotides: TGCGCCAGCAGTCCACGACATGCACCGGGCGAGGTTGAGACCCAGTACTTC. It encodes CASSPRHAPGEVETQYF. This chain connects TRBV23-1 to TRBJ2-5; D is undetermined. TRBV23-1 is an open reading frame whose function is uncertain. The CDR3 has 17 residues. Trimming removed 4 bases at V and 5 bases at J, with 23 bases between.

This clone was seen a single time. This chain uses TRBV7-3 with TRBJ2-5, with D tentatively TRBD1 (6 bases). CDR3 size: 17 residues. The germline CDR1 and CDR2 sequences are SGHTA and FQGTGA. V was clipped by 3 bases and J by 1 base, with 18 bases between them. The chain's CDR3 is CASSLAPTGIGQETQYF. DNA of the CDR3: TGTGCCAGCAGCTTGGCCCCTACAGGGATCGGCCAAGAGACCCAGTACTTC. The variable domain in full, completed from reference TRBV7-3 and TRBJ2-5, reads GAGVSQTPSNKVTEKGKYVELRCDPISGHTALYWYRQSLGQGPEFLIYFQGTGAADDSGLPNDRFFAVRPEGSVSTLKIQRTERGDSAVYLCASSLAPTGIGQETQYFGPGTRLLVL.

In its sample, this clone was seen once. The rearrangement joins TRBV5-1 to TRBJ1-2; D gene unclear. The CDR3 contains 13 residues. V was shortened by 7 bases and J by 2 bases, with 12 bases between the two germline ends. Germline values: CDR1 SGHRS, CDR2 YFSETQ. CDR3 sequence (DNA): TGCGCCAGCCGCCCCGGTCCCAACTATGGCTACACCTTC. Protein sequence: CASRPGPNYGYTF. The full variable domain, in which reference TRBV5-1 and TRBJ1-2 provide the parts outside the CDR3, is KAGVTQTPRYLIKTRGQQVTLSCSPISGHRSVSWYQQTPGQGLQFLFEYFSETQRNKGNFPGRFSGRQFSNSRSEMNVSTLELGDSALYLCASRPGPNYGYTFGSGTRLTVV.

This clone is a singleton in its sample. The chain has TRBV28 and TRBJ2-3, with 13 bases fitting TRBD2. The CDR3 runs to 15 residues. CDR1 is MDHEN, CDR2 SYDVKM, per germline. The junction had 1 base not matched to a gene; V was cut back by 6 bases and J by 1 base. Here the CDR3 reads CASRGTSGGTDTQYF. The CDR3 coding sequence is TGTGCCAGCAGGGGGACTAGCGGGGGCACAGATACGCAGTATTTT.

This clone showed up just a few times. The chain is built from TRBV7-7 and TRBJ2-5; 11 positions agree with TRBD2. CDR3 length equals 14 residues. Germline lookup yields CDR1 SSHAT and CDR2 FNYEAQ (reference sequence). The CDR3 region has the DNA TGTGCTAGCGGACCGGGACTAGCGGAAGAGACCCAGTACTTC. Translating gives CASGPGLAEETQYF.

DNA of the CDR3: TGTGCCAGCAGCTTCGACCGAACTGGCACAGATACGCAGTATTTT. This encodes CASSFDRTGTDTQYF. The V and J genes are TRBV5-6 and TRBJ2-3; no reliable D call. Trimming removed 2 bases from V and 1 base from J, with 11 bases in between. The germline V gene has CDR1 SGHDT and CDR2 YYEEEE. This CDR3 comprises 15 residues. Complete variable domain (other parts from reference TRBV5-6 and TRBJ2-3): DAGVTQSPTHLIKTRGQQVTLRCSPKSGHDTVSWYQQALGQGPQFIFQYYEEEERQRGNFPDRFSGHQFPNYSSELNVNALLLGDSALYLCASSFDRTGTDTQYFGPGTRLTVL.

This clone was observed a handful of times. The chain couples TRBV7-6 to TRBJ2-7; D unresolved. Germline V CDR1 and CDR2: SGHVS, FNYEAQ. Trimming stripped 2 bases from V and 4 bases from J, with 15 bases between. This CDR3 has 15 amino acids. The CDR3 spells CASSLNPDGIYEQYF. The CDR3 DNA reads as TGTGCCAGCAGCTTAAACCCCGACGGAATTTACGAGCAGTACTTC. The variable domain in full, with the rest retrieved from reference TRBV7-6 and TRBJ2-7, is GAGVSQSPRYKVTKRGQDVALRCDPISGHVSLYWYRQALGQGPEFLTYFNYEAQQDKSGLPNDRFSAERPEGSISTLTIQRTEQRDSAMYRCASSLNPDGIYEQYFGPGTRLTVT.

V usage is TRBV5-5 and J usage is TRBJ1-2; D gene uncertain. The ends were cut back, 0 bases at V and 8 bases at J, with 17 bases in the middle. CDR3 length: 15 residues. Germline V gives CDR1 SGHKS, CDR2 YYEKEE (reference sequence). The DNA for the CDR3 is TGTGCCAGCAGCTTGGCCGGGCGGCGGAATATGGGCTACACCTTC. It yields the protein CASSLAGRRNMGYTF. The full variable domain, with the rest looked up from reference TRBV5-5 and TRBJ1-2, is DAGVTQSPTHLIKTRGQQVTLRCSPISGHKSVSWYQQVLGQGPQFIFQYYEKEERGRGNFPDRFSARQFPNYSSELNVNALLLGDSALYLCASSLAGRRNMGYTFGSGTRLTVV.

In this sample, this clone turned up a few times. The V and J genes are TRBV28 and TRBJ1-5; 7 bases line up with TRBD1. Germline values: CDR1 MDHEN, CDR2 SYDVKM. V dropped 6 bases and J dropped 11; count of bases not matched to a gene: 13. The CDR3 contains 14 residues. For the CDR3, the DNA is TGTGCCAGCAGATGGACAGGCGGGGCTCGGTCCCAGCATTTT. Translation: CASRWTGGARSQHF.